This passage covers 2 T cell receptor beta chains from one sample sequenced in a study of CD8 T cells in Susac syndrome (dated by TCRdb to the late 2010s). The protocol used for the library was the immunoSEQ multiplex PCR assay. RNA was extracted with the RNeasy kit and roughly 0.5 to 1 ug was reverse transcribed using random hexamers. The raw public data were reprocessed by TCRdb itself: fastp quality trimming at Q25, MiXCR clonotype calling, in-frame beta chains only. Rows matching on CDR3 protein sequence are summarized as one entry with the most common DNA and genes. Within this sample are over 150,000 distinct CDR3 sequences, with 90% to 96% of them counted one time only. Around 0.12% of the sample is taken by the ten largest. Sequencing was performed on CD4+ T cells from PBMCs. The receptors were sampled from a human donor with Susac syndrome.

The rearrangement links TRBV7-9 to TRBJ1-1, with no clear D. Trimming left V 1 base short and J 7 bases short, with 13 bases between. CDR3 size: 14 residues. Germline V gives CDR1 SEHNR, CDR2 FQNEAQ (reference sequence). CDR3 nucleotide sequence: TGTGCCAGCAGCTTAGGGACCCAGCGGGGTGAAGCTTTCTTT. It translates to CASSLGTQRGEAFF.

The chain uses TRBV27 and TRBJ1-4, with 7 bases that match TRBD1. This CDR3 contains 14 residues. Germline-derived CDR1 and CDR2 are MNHEY and SMNVEV (reference sequence). After removal of 6 bases from V and 7 bases from J, the junction contained 8 bases not matched to a gene. CDR3 coding DNA: TGTGCCAGCAGCAGGGACAGCGGTTCTGAAAAACTGTTTTTT. Translating gives CASSRDSGSEKLFF.